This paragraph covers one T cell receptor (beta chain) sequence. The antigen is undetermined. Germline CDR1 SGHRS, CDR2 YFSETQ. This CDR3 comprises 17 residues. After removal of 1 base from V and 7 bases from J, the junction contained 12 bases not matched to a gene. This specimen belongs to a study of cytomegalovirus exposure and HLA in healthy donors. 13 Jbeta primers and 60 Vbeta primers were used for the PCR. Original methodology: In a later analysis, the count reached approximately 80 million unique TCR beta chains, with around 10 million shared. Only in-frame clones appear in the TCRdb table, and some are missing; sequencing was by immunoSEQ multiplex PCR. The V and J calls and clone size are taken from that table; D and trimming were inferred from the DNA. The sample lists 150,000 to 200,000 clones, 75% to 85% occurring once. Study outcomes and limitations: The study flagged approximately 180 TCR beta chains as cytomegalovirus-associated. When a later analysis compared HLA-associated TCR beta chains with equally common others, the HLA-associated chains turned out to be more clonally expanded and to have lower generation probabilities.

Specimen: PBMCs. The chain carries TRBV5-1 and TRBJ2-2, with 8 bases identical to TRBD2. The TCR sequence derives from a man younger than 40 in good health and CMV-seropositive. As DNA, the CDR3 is TGCGCCAGCAGCTTGACTTTCCCGGGAGGGCCGAACGGGGAGCTGTTTTTT. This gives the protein CASSLTFPGGPNGELFF.